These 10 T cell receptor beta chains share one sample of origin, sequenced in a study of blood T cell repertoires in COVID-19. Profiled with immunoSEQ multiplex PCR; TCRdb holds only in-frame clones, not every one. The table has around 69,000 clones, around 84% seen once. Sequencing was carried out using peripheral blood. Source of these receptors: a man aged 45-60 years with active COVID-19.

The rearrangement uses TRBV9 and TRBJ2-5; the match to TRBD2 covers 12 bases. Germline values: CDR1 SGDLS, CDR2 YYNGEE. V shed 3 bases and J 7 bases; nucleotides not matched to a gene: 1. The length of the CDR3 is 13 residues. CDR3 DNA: TGTGCCAGCAGCGGGACTAGCGGGATGACCCAGTACTTC. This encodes CASSGTSGMTQYF.

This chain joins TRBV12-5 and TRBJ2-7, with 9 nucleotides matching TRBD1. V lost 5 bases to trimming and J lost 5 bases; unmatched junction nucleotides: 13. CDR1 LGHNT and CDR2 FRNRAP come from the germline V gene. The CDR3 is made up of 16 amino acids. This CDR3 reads CASGPQTRDRAHEQYV. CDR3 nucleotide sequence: TGTGCTAGTGGTCCTCAAACACGGGACAGGGCCCACGAGCAGTACGTC.

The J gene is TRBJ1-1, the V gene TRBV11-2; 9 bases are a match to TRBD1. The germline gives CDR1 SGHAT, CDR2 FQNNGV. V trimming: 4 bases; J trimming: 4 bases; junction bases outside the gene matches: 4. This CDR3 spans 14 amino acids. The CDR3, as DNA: TGTGCCAGCAGCTCACAGGGGGCGCGCACTGAAGCTTTCTTT. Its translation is CASSSQGARTEAFF.

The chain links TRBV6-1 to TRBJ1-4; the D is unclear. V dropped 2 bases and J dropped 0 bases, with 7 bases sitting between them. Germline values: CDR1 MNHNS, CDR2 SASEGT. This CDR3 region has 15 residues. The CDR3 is CASSEPGATNEKLFF. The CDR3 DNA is TGTGCCAGCAGTGAACCGGGTGCAACTAATGAAAAACTGTTTTTT.

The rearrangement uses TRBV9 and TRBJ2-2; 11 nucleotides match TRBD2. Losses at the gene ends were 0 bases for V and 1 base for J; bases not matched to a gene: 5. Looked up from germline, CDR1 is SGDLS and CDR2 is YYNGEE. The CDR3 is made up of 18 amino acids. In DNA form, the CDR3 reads TGTGCCAGCAGCGTAGGCCTAGCGGGGGGACTGAACACCGGGGAGCTGTTTTTT. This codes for CASSVGLAGGLNTGELFF. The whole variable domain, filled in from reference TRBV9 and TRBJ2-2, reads DSGVTQTPKHLITATGQRVTLRCSPRSGDLSVYWYQQSLDQGLQFLIQYYNGEERAKGNILERFSAQQFPDLHSELNLSSLELGDSALYFCASSVGLAGGLNTGELFFGEGSRLTVL.

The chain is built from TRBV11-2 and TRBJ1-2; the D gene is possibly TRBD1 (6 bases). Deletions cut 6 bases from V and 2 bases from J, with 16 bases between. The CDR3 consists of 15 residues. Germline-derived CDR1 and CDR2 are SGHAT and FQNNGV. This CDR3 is CASSRNQGRNYGYTF. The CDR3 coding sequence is TGTGCCAGCAGTCGAAATCAGGGGCGAAACTATGGCTACACCTTC.

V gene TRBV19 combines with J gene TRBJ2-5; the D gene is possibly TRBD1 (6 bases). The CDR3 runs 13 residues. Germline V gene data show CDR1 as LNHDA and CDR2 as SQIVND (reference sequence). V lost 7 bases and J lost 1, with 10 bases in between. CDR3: CASMGHIQETQYF. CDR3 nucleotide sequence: TGTGCCAGTATGGGACACATCCAAGAGACCCAGTACTTC.

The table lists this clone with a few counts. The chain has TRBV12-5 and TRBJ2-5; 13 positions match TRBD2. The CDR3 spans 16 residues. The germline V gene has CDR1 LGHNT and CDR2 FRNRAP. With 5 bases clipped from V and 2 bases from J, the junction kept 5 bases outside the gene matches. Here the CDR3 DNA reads TGTGCTAGTGGTCCCGGGACTAGCGGGAAGCAAGAGACCCAGTACTTC. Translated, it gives CASGPGTSGKQETQYF.

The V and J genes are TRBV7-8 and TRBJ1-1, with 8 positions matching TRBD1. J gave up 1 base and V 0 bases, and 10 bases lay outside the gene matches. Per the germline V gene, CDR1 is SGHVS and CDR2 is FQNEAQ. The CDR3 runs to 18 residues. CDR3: CASSLAQGQGSRNTEAFF. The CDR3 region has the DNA TGTGCCAGCAGCTTAGCCCAAGGACAGGGTAGTAGGAACACTGAAGCTTTCTTT.

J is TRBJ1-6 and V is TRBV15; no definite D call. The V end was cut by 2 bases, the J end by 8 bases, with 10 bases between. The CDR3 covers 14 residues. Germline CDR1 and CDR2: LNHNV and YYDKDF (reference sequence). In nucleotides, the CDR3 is TGTGCCACCAGCAGAAACAACGCGGATTCACCCCTCCACTTT. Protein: CATSRNNADSPLHF. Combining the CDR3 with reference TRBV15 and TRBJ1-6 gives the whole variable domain DAMVIQNPRYQVTQFGKPVTLSCSQTLNHNVMYWYQQKSSQAPKLLFHYYDKDFNNEADTPDNFQSRRPNTSFCFLDIRSPGLGDTAMYLCATSRNNADSPLHFGNGTRLTVT.